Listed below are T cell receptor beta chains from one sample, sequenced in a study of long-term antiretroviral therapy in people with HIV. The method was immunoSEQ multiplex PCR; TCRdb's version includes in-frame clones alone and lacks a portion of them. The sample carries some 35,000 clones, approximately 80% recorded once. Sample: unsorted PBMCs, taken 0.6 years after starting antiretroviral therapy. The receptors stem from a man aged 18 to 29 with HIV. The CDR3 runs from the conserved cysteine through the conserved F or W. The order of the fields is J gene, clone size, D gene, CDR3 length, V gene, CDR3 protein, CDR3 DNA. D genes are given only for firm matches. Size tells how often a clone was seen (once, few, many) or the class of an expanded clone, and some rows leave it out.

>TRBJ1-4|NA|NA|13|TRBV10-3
CAIGRGPNEKLFF
TGTGCCATCGGGCGGGGTCCTAATGAAAAACTGTTTTTT
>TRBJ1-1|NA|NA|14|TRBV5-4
CASSTASRSTEAFF
TGTGCCAGCAGCACGGCTAGCAGGAGCACTGAAGCTTTCTTT
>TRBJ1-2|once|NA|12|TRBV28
CASVEGPYGYTF
TGTGCCAGCGTGGAGGGACCCTATGGCTACACCTTC
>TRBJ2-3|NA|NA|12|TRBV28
CASSLTGYTQYF
TGTGCCAGCAGTTTAACGGGGTATACGCAGTATTTT
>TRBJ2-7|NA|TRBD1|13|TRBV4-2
CASSSQGEHEQYF
TGTGCCAGCAGCTCACAGGGGGAACACGAGCAGTACTTC
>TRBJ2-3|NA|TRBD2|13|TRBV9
CASSVVGGNTQYF
TGTGCCAGCAGCGTAGTCGGGGGGAATACGCAGTATTTT
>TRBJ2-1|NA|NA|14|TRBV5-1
CASSLQGLGDVQFF
TGCGCCAGCAGCTTGCAAGGACTGGGGGATGTTCAGTTCTTC
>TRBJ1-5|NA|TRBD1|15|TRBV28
CASRKDRVPNQPQHF
TGTGCCAGCAGAAAGGACAGGGTTCCCAATCAGCCCCAGCATTTT
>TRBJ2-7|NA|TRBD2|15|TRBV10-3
CAISDPGTSSDEQYF
TGTGCCATCAGTGACCCCGGGACTAGTTCCGACGAGCAGTACTTC
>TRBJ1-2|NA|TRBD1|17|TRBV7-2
CASSPRGQAIANYGYTF
TGTGCCAGCAGCCCCAGGGGACAGGCCATCGCTAACTATGGCTACACCTTC
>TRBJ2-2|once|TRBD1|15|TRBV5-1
CASRPGQGFTGELFF
TGCGCCAGCAGGCCGGGACAGGGGTTTACCGGGGAGCTGTTTTTT
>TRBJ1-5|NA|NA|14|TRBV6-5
CASRNIGDNQPQHF
TGTGCCAGCAGGAATATCGGGGATAATCAGCCCCAGCATTTT
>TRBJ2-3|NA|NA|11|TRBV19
CASRQADTQYF
TGTGCCAGCCGGCAAGCAGATACGCAGTATTTT
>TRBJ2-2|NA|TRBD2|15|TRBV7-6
CASSPRLAGKGELFF
TGTGCCAGCAGCCCCCGACTAGCGGGGAAGGGGGAGCTGTTTTTT
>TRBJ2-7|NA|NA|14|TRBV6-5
CAISVDSSTYEQYF
TGTGCCATCAGTGTGGACTCCTCTACCTACGAGCAGTACTTC
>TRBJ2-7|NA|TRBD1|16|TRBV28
CASSFAGQGSSHEQYF
TGTGCCAGCAGTTTCGCGGGACAGGGGTCCTCCCACGAGCAGTACTTC
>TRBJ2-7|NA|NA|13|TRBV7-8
CASSLAGFHEQYF
TGTGCCAGCAGCTTAGCGGGATTCCACGAGCAGTACTTC
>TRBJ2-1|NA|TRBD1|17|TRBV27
CASSSAAHRGPYNEQFF
TGTGCCAGCAGTTCCGCGGCCCACAGGGGGCCCTACAATGAGCAGTTCTTC
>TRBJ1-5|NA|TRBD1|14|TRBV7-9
CASSSGQSNQPQHF
TGTGCCAGCAGCTCGGGACAGAGCAATCAGCCCCAGCATTTT
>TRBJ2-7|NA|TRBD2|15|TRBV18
CASSPPGLAAYEQYF
TGTGCCAGCTCACCCCCGGGACTAGCGGCCTACGAGCAGTACTTC
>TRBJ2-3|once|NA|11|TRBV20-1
CSAILGDTQYF
TGCAGTGCCATACTGGGAGATACGCAGTATTTT
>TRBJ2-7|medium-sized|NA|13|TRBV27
CASSFTSAGEQYF
TGTGCCAGCAGTTTCACCAGTGCTGGGGAGCAGTACTTC
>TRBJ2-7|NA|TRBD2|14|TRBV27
CASGRTSGGYEQYF
TGTGCCAGCGGGCGGACTAGCGGAGGGTACGAGCAGTACTTC
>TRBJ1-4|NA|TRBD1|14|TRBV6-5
CASRGQGWDEKLFF
TGTGCCAGCAGGGGACAGGGCTGGGATGAAAAACTGTTTTTT
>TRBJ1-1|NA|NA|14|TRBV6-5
CASSYSLMNTEAFF
TGTGCCAGCAGTTACTCGCTGATGAACACTGAAGCTTTCTTT
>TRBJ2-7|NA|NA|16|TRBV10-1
CASIKRGGSLTYEQYF
TGCGCCAGCATAAAACGTGGCGGGTCTCTAACCTACGAGCAGTACTTC
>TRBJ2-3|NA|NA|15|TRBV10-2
CASRSPSESTDTQYF
TGCGCCAGCAGAAGCCCTAGCGAGAGCACAGATACGCAGTATTTT
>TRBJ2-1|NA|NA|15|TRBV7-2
CASSLAPGSYNEQFF
TGTGCCAGCAGCTTAGCTCCAGGGAGCTACAATGAGCAGTTCTTC
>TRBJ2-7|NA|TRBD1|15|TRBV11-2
CASSSSGTGEYEQYF
TGTGCCAGCAGCTCCTCCGGGACAGGGGAGTACGAGCAGTACTTC
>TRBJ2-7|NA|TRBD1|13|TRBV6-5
CASKPGQGIGQYF
TGTGCCAGCAAACCGGGACAGGGAATAGGGCAGTACTTC
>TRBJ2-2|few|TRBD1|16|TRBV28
CASSLDAGGLTGELFF
TGTGCCAGCAGTCTAGATGCAGGGGGTCTCACCGGGGAGCTGTTTTTT
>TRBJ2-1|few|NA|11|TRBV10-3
CAISELNEQFF
TGTGCCATCAGTGAACTCAATGAGCAGTTCTTC
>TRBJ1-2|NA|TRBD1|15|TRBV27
CASSPKTGPLYGYTF
TGTGCCAGCAGTCCGAAGACAGGGCCTCTCTATGGCTACACCTTC
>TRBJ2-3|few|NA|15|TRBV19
CASSLRGSQVDTQYF
TGTGCCAGTAGTCTGCGGGGATCCCAGGTGGATACGCAGTATTTT
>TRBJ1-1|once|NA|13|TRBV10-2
CASRLGGNTEAFF
TGCGCCAGCCGCCTGGGGGGGAACACTGAAGCTTTCTTT
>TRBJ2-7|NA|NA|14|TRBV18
CASSPPGGSYEQYF
TGTGCCAGCTCACCACCGGGGGGATCCTACGAGCAGTACTTC
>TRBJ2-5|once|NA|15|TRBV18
CASSPNLGSQETQYF
TGTGCCAGCTCACCAAATTTAGGGTCACAAGAGACCCAGTACTTC
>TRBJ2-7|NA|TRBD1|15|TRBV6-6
CASSYGQGATYEQYF
TGTGCCAGCAGTTACGGACAGGGGGCCACCTACGAGCAGTACTTC
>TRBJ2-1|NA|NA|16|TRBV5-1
CASSLEVGDSYNEQFF
TGCGCCAGCAGCTTGGAAGTGGGGGACTCCTACAATGAGCAGTTCTTC
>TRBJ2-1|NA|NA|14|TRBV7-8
CASSPRDLYNEQFF
TGTGCCAGCAGCCCCCGGGACCTATACAATGAGCAGTTCTTC
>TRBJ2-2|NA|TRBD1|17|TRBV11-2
CASSLDGGTGFPGELFF
TGTGCCAGCAGCTTAGATGGCGGGACAGGGTTTCCCGGGGAGCTGTTTTTT
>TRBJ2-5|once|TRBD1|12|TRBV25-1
CASSGQGETQYF
TGTGCCAGCTCAGGACAGGGAGAGACCCAGTACTTC
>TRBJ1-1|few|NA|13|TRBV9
CASSVGMNTEAFF
TGTGCCAGCAGCGTAGGAATGAACACTGAAGCTTTCTTT
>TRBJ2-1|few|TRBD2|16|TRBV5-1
CASSLVTSGRSNEQFF
TGCGCCAGCAGCTTGGTGACTAGCGGGAGGTCCAATGAGCAGTTCTTC
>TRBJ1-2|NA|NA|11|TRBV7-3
CASSLLGGYTF
TGTGCCAGCAGCCTCCTGGGGGGCTACACCTTC
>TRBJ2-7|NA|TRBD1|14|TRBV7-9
CASSSGTEFYEQYF
TGTGCCAGCAGCTCCGGGACAGAGTTCTACGAGCAGTACTTC
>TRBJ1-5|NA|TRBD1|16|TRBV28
CASSPLGTASNQPQHF
TGTGCCAGCAGTCCACTTGGGACAGCAAGCAATCAGCCCCAGCATTTT
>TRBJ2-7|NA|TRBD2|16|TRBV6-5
CASSYNTGTSDYEQYF
TGTGCCAGCAGCTACAACACCGGGACTAGCGACTACGAGCAGTACTTC
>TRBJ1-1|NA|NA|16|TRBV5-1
CASSLDLTFANTEAFF
TGCGCCAGCAGCTTGGATCTCACCTTCGCGAACACTGAAGCTTTCTTT
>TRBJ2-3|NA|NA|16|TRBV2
CASNPTGDSPSDTQYF
TGTGCCAGCAACCCAACGGGGGACAGTCCATCAGATACGCAGTATTTT
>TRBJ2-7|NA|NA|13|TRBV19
CASSGGLPHEQYF
TGTGCCAGTAGTGGGGGACTTCCCCACGAGCAGTACTTC
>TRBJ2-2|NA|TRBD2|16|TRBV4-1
CASSHVMRELSGELFF
TGCGCCAGCAGCCATGTCATGCGGGAGCTGAGCGGGGAGCTGTTTTTT
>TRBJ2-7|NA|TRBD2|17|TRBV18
CASSEARVTSGTYEQYF
TGTGCCAGCTCAGAAGCACGGGTTACTAGCGGGACCTACGAGCAGTACTTC
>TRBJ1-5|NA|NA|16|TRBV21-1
CASSKEQRPSNQPQHF
TGTGCCAGCAGCAAAGAACAGCGCCCGAGCAATCAGCCCCAGCATTTT
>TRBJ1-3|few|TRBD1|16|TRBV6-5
CASSYSTGPSGNTIYF
TGTGCCAGCAGTTACTCGACAGGGCCATCTGGAAACACCATATATTTT
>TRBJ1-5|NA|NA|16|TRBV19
CASSIVLWQGAEPQHF
TGTGCCAGTAGTATAGTATTGTGGCAGGGAGCGGAGCCCCAGCATTTT
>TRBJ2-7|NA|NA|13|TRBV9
CASSVSPWYEQYF
TGTGCCAGCAGCGTATCCCCGTGGTACGAGCAGTACTTC
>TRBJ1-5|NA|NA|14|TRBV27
CASSLQYSNQPQHF
TGTGCCAGCAGTTTACAGTATAGCAATCAGCCCCAGCATTTT
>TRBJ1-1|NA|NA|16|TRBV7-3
CASSAKTEGMNTEAFF
TGTGCCAGCAGCGCGAAGACAGAAGGGATGAACACTGAAGCTTTCTTT
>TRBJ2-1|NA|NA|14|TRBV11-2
CASSHPTGANEQFF
TGTGCCAGCAGCCATCCTACAGGCGCCAATGAGCAGTTCTTC